Listed below are T cell receptor beta chains from one sample, sequenced in a study of Ad26.COV2.S vaccination and SARS-CoV-2 variants. Some clones are missing from TCRdb's copy, which holds only in-frame ones; the method was immunoSEQ multiplex PCR. The sample consists of hundreds of thousands of clones, about 89% of them appearing once. Source: peripheral blood, taken in a trial of Ad26.COV2.S vaccine versus placebo. These receptors were taken from a person between 18 and 59 years old who received the Ad26.COV2.S COVID-19 vaccine or a placebo. CDR3s include the opening cysteine and the closing phenylalanine or tryptophan.

CDR3 protein,J gene,V gene
CASSSTRTGELFF,TRBJ2-2,TRBV11-3
CASSGLRGNGDTQYF,TRBJ2-3,TRBV19
CASSPQRNNEQFF,TRBJ2-1,TRBV9
CASSSRTGRTDGYGYTF,TRBJ1-2,TRBV7-2
CASSLGPREEYEQYF,TRBJ2-7,TRBV7-3
CASSSTQGRGQYF,TRBJ2-3,TRBV11-2
CASSSGDKRGHEQYF,TRBJ2-7,TRBV7-6
CASSLAGRSGNTIYF,TRBJ1-3,TRBV5-4
CASSALAHPETQYF,TRBJ2-5,TRBV11-2
CATRPTGRLEAFF,TRBJ1-1,TRBV24-1
CASSWDRGRGTEAFF,TRBJ1-1,TRBV6-5
CASSFEGRGTDTQYF,TRBJ2-3,TRBV11-2
CASSLLPQGGEKLFF,TRBJ1-4,TRBV5-1
CSVQTSGRAGNEQFF,TRBJ2-1,TRBV29-1
CASSQRAQETQYF,TRBJ2-5,TRBV11-3
CAWSVQLGFPLHF,TRBJ1-6,TRBV30
CASSERHLNTEAFF,TRBJ1-1,TRBV6-1
CASSFKEGTEAFF,TRBJ1-1,TRBV12-3/TRBV12-4
CASSQGYYYTEAFF,TRBJ1-1,TRBV7-2
CASSVEVRNTGELFF,TRBJ2-2,TRBV9
CASMSGRNTDTQYF,TRBJ2-3,TRBV25-1
CASKRAGENTEAFF,TRBJ1-1,TRBV9
CASSLVGTSVTDTQYF,TRBJ2-3,TRBV11-2
CASSSGVLLYEQYF,TRBJ2-7,TRBV18
CASTRRMDWDYGYTF,TRBJ1-2,TRBV6-5
CASREERWGSGELFF,TRBJ2-2,TRBV6-5
CASSSRGLGYTF,TRBJ1-2,TRBV27
CASSVRQAANTEAFF,TRBJ1-1,TRBV6-1
CASSGNWNSHYGYTF,TRBJ1-2,TRBV9
CAWSVSHNNEQFF,TRBJ2-1,TRBV30
CASSFDRGPEQYF,TRBJ2-7,TRBV7-2
CASSQLAGAPNEQFF,TRBJ2-1,TRBV11-2
CASSSGTGNPFGYTF,TRBJ1-2,TRBV5-1
CASSDGPLYEQYF,TRBJ2-7,TRBV6-1
CATLDAGGPGNEQFF,TRBJ2-1,TRBV10-3
CASSLAPDRASHNYGYTF,TRBJ1-2,TRBV7-8
CASSPRGVGTEAFF,TRBJ1-1,TRBV18
CASSSSLGDNSPLHF,TRBJ1-6,TRBV7-2
CASSQGLGTTDTQYF,TRBJ2-3,TRBV4-3
CATSETGPAGYTF,TRBJ1-2,TRBV24-1
CASSPLTGTREQYF,TRBJ2-7,TRBV19
CASSVDTGKFEKLFF,TRBJ1-4,TRBV9
CASSLNAGAGDTQYF,TRBJ2-3,TRBV7-9
CASSIGGANTGELFF,TRBJ2-2,TRBV19
CASSLVSYEQYF,TRBJ2-7,TRBV5-1
CASSPVSGADTQYF,TRBJ2-3,TRBV18
CASSLEGTGSYEQYF,TRBJ2-7,TRBV7-2
CASSPRRDRDSPLHF,TRBJ1-6,TRBV19
CSVNGVDTRWVTDTQYF,TRBJ2-3,TRBV29-1
CASSFAGGRGYNEQFF,TRBJ2-1,TRBV7-9
CASSPRLAGDEQYF,TRBJ2-7,TRBV7-2
CASSPIARETQYF,TRBJ2-5,TRBV18
CASSIGQADNEQFF,TRBJ2-1,TRBV19